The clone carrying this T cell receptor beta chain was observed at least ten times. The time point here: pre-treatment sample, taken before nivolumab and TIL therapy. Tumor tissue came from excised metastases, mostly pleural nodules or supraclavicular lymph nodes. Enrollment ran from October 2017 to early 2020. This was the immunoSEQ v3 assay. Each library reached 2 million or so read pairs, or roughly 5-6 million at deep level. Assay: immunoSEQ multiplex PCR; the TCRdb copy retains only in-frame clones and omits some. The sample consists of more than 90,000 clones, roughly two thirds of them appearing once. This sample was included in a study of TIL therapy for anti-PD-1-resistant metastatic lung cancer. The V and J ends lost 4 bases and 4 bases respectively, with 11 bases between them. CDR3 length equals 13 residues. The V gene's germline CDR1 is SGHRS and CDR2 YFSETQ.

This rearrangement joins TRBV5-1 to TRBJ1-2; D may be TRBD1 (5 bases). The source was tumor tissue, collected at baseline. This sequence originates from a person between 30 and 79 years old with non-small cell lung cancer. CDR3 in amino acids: CASSPAGGYGYTF. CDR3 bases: TGCGCCAGCAGCCCGGCCGGGGGCTATGGCTACACCTTC.